The next 12 T cell receptor beta chains were all read from a single sample in a study of prognosis after radiotherapy for stage I lung cancer (dated by TCRdb to the early 2020s). Sequencing took place on an Illumina HiSeq 3000. The TCR beta CDR3 region was amplified from genomic DNA by two rounds of multiplex PCR. In the first round of PCR, primers specific to each TRBV and TRBJ gene were used, and the primer sequences are filed in Chinese patent CN105087789A. TCRdb reprocessing: public reads trimmed at Q25 with fastp, clones called with MiXCR, in-frame beta chains kept. Every distinct CDR3 protein forms one entry, paired with its most common genes and DNA. This sample comprises around 30,000 distinct CDR3 sequences, 32% of them detected only once. 25% to 30% of the sample goes to the ten largest clones. The source was PBMCs, collected before or after stereotactic body radiation therapy (not recorded which). Receptors originate from a donor aged 50 or older with non-small cell lung cancer.

This clonotype came up many times. The chain has TRBV19 and TRBJ2-1; TRBD1 is a possible D gene (6 bases). Germline CDR1 is LNHDA and CDR2 is SQIVND (reference sequence). The ends were cut back, 7 bases at V and 5 bases at J, with 15 bases in the middle. This CDR3 contains 14 residues. The CDR3 spells CASNMAGVHNEQFF. The CDR3 coding sequence is TGTGCCAGTAATATGGCAGGGGTACACAATGAGCAGTTCTTC.

The table lists this clonotype with many counts. The rearrangement joins TRBV20-1 to TRBJ2-1; D not certain. The CDR3 covers 14 residues. V lost 3 bases and J 0 bases, leaving 9 bases between the germline ends. The germline V gene encodes CDR1 DFQATT and CDR2 SNEGSKA (reference sequence). The DNA of the CDR3 is TGCAGTGCTAGTAGGACGCGCTCCTACAATGAGCAGTTCTTC. As protein: CSASRTRSYNEQFF.

Concerning this clonotype: This likely reflects a read error, since a far larger clone is one base away. The J gene is TRBJ1-5, the V gene TRBV6-5; a weak D match, TRBD1 (6 bases). Germline CDR1 is MNHEY and CDR2 is SVGAGI. The CDR3 length is 15 residues. V was shortened by 6 bases and J by 5 bases, with 17 bases between the two germline ends. CDR3 amino acids: CASSLRGGDDQPQHF. The DNA of the CDR3 is TGTGCCAGCAGCCTCAGGGGAGGGGACGATCAGCCCCAGCATTTT.

The J gene is TRBJ2-1, the V gene TRBV20-1, with 7 bases lining up with TRBD2. Looked up from germline, CDR1 is DFQATT and CDR2 is SNEGSKA (reference sequence). CDR3 length: 14 amino acids. V trimming: 5 bases; J trimming: 4 bases; junction bases outside the gene matches: 8. The CDR3: CSAGSTSAYNEQFF. For the CDR3, the DNA is TGCAGTGCTGGAAGCACTAGCGCATACAATGAGCAGTTCTTC.

This clonotype was found many times. This chain links TRBV28 with TRBJ1-5, with 7 bases identical to TRBD1. The V segment lost 6 bases and the J segment 5 bases; nucleotides outside the gene matches: 7. The CDR3 loop spans 14 amino acids. Germline V CDR1 and CDR2: MDHEN, SYDVKM. CDR3 in amino acids: CASRAGTEYQPQHF. The CDR3 nucleotides read TGTGCCAGCAGAGCCGGGACAGAATATCAGCCCCAGCATTTT.

The chain is built from TRBV20-1 and TRBJ2-7; D perhaps matches TRBD2 (6 bases). CDR3 length: 12 amino acids. V lost 6 bases and J 8 bases, leaving 17 bases between the germline ends. Germline CDR1 reads DFQATT; CDR2 reads SNEGSKA (reference sequence). CDR3 sequence: CSAPLGGLKQYF. CDR3 sequence (DNA): TGCAGTGCACCTCTTGGAGGGTTAAAGCAGTACTTC.

This clonotype was seen ten or more times. The V and J genes are TRBV18 and TRBJ1-2, with TRBD1 as a possible D gene (6 bases). The V end lost 0 bases, the J end lost 4 bases, and 9 bases lay between the germline ends. Germline CDR1 KGHSH, CDR2 LQKENI. CDR3 length: 14 residues. The CDR3 protein is CASSPPGQSYGYTF. The CDR3 coding sequence is TGTGCCAGCTCACCACCAGGACAGTCCTATGGCTACACCTTC.

There are many counts of this clonotype. The V call is TRBV5-1, the J call TRBJ1-1, with D perhaps matching TRBD1 (5 bases). Germline values: CDR1 SGHRS, CDR2 YFSETQ. This CDR3 is 15 amino acids long. Trimming cost V 4 bases and J 0 bases, with 13 bases left between them. The CDR3 spells CASSPSGLVNTEAFF. As DNA, the CDR3 is TGCGCCAGCAGCCCCTCGGGGCTAGTGAACACTGAAGCTTTCTTT. The entire variable domain, with the rest obtained from reference TRBV5-1 and TRBJ1-1, is as follows: KAGVTQTPRYLIKTRGQQVTLSCSPISGHRSVSWYQQTPGQGLQFLFEYFSETQRNKGNFPGRFSGRQFSNSRSEMNVSTLELGDSALYLCASSPSGLVNTEAFFGQGTRLTVV.

This clonotype was observed many times. J is TRBJ2-7 and V is TRBV6-1; 9 positions match TRBD2. Germline trimming cut 5 bases from V and 2 bases from J; bases unmatched to any gene: 4. The CDR3 covers 14 residues. Germline V gene sequence: CDR1 MNHNS, CDR2 SASEGT. The CDR3 reads CASSQLAGAYEQYF. The CDR3 nucleotides are TGTGCCAGCAGTCAATTAGCGGGGGCCTACGAGCAGTACTTC.

This clonotype was recorded many times. The chain links TRBV11-3 to TRBJ2-7; maybe TRBD1 (5 bases). The CDR3 length is 13 residues. Germline lookup yields CDR1 SGHNT and CDR2 YENEEA. Trimming stripped 5 bases from V and 6 bases from J, with 14 bases between. The CDR3 loop reads CASSRDSGREQYF. CDR3 nucleotides: TGTGCCAGCAGCCGCGACAGTGGTCGCGAGCAGTACTTC.

This clonotype was counted many times. The rearrangement uses TRBV5-1 and TRBJ2-7, with D perhaps TRBD2 (5 bases). The CDR3 totals 14 residues. V was pared by 4 bases and J by 3 bases, with 14 bases between. CDR1 and CDR2 from the germline V gene are SGHRS and YFSETQ. In DNA, the CDR3 is TGCGCCAGCAGCCCCCTGGACGGGAACTACGAGCAGTACTTC. Its protein is CASSPLDGNYEQYF.

Notes on this clonotype: A far larger clone is just one base off, so this is likely a read error. This chain joins TRBV6-5 and TRBJ2-7, with D perhaps TRBD1 (6 bases). The germline V and J ends were trimmed by 5 bases and 3 bases, with 14 bases remaining between them. Germline V lookup: CDR1 MNHEY, CDR2 SVGAGI. The CDR3 is made up of 14 amino acids. The CDR3: CASSPEGQIYEQYF. The CDR3 DNA sequence: TGTGCCAGCAGTCCCGAAGGACAGATCTACGAGCAGTACTTC.